The 6 T cell receptor beta chains below were found in one sample sequenced in a study of blood T cell repertoires in COVID-19. Produced via immunoSEQ multiplex PCR; TCRdb's table is partial and in-frame only. In the table there are roughly 180,000 clones, more than 80% of which are singletons. Sequenced: peripheral blood. The origin of the receptors is a woman aged 55-70 years with acute or convalescent COVID-19.

This sequence joins TRBV27 and TRBJ2-1, with a weak D call TRBD2 (6 bases). Germline loops: CDR1 MNHEY, CDR2 SMNVEV (reference sequence). Trimming took off 2 bases at V and 5 bases at J, with 19 bases between the two ends. The CDR3 length is 17 residues. The CDR3 sequence is CASSLGQGRGLDNEQFF. CDR3 sequence (DNA): TGTGCCAGCAGTTTAGGTCAGGGACGGGGGTTAGACAATGAGCAGTTCTTC.

This clone was recorded once. CDR3 nucleotide sequence: TGCGCCAGCAGCTTGGGGTTGAGTAGCGGGAGGTCCTACAATGAGCAGTTCTTC. Translated: CASSLGLSSGRSYNEQFF. This chain connects TRBV5-1 to TRBJ2-1; TRBD2 matches at 10 bases. Germline trimming cut 0 bases from V and 1 base from J; bases unmatched to any gene: 7. This CDR3 spans 18 amino acids. Germline V lookup: CDR1 SGHRS, CDR2 YFSETQ.

The V gene is TRBV27, the J gene TRBJ1-5, with D hard to call. The CDR3 has 12 residues. CDR1 is MNHEY and CDR2 is SMNVEV in the germline V gene (reference sequence). Trimming removed 8 bases at V and 5 bases at J, with 10 bases between. As DNA, the CDR3 is TGTGCCAGCGGAGGGATCCATCAGCCCCAGCATTTT. Its protein is CASGGIHQPQHF.

The chain employs TRBV4-1 and TRBJ2-5; 8 nucleotides agree with TRBD2. With V trimmed by 4 bases and J by 2 bases, 9 bases remained unmatched. Germline V gene lookup returns CDR1 MGHRA and CDR2 YSYEKL. The CDR3 is made up of 16 amino acids. The CDR3 region is CASSLLWASGQETQYF. For the CDR3, the DNA is TGCGCCAGCAGCCTCCTATGGGCTAGCGGGCAAGAGACCCAGTACTTC.

V and J are TRBV6-5 and TRBJ1-2; TRBD1 matches 9 bases. CDR1 and CDR2 (germline): MNHEY, SVGAGI. Trimming took 10 bases from V and 4 from J; bases not matched to a gene: 10. CDR3 length: 14 residues. CDR3 residues: CATRETGGVYGYTF. CDR3 coding DNA: TGTGCCACCCGGGAGACAGGGGGGGTCTATGGCTACACCTTC.

The chain joins TRBV2 to TRBJ1-6; D remains ambiguous. The V gene's germline CDR1 is SNHLY and CDR2 FYNNEI. The CDR3 sequence is 17 residues long. V lost 3 bases and J lost 0, with 12 bases in between. This CDR3 reads CASSDITSLSYNSPLHF. The CDR3 DNA reads as TGTGCCAGCAGTGATATTACCAGTCTCTCCTATAATTCACCCCTCCACTTT.